Sequencing of this TCR beta chain was carried out in a study of OX40 agonist ivuxolimab in advanced cancers. This CDR3 has 15 amino acids. Unmatched junction bases numbered 8, after V lost 6 bases and J lost 0 bases. Germline V lookup: CDR1 LNHDA, CDR2 SQIVND (reference sequence). Produced via immunoSEQ multiplex PCR; TCRdb's table is partial and in-frame only. The sample has over 60,000 clones, about 85% seen once; the top ten hold roughly 4%. The material sequenced was CD4+ or CD8+ T cells sorted from blood, taken in a trial of the OX40 agonist ivuxolimab. V usage is TRBV19 and J usage is TRBJ2-7; TRBD1 agrees at 7 bases. This sequence originates from an adult with an advanced solid tumor such as melanoma, head and neck, liver or kidney cancer. The CDR3 sequence is CASSTGQMNSYEQYF. CDR3 DNA sequence: TGTGCCAGTAGCACGGGACAGATGAACTCCTACGAGCAGTACTTC.